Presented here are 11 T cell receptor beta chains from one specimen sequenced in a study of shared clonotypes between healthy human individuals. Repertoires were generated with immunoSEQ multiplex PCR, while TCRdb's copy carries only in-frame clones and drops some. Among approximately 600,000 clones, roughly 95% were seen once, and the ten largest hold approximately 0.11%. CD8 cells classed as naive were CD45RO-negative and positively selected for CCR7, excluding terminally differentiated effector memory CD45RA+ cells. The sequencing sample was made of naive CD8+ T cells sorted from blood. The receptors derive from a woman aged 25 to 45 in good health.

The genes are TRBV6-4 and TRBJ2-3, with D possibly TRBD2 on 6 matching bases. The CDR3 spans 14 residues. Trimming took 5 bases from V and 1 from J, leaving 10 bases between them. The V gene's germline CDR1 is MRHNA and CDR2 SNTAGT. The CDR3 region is CASSLGGGTDTQYF. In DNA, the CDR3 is TGTGCCAGCAGTTTGGGAGGCGGCACAGATACGCAGTATTTT.

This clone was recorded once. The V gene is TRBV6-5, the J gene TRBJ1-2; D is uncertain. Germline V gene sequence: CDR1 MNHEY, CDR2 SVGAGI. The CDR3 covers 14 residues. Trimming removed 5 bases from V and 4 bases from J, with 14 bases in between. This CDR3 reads CASSHRTGIYGYTF. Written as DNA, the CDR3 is TGTGCCAGCAGTCACCGGACGGGCATCTATGGCTACACCTTC.

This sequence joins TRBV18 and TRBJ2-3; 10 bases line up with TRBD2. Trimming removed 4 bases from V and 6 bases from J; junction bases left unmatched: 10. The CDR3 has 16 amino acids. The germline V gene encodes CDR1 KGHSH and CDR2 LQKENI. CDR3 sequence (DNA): TGTGCCAGCTCACAATCGAGCGGGAGGGCCCGGGATACGCAGTATTTT. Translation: CASSQSSGRARDTQYF. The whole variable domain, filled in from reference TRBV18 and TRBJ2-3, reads NAGVMQNPRHLVRRRGQEARLRCSPMKGHSHVYWYRQLPEEGLKFMVYLQKENIIDESGMPKERFSAEFPKEGPSILRIQQVVRGDSAAYFCASSQSSGRARDTQYFGPGTRLTVL.

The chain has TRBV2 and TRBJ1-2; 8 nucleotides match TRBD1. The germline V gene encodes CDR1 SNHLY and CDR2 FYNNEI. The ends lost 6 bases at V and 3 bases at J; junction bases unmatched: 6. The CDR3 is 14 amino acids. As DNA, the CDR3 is TGTGCCAGCAGAGCAGGGGGCCAAGACTATGGCTACACCTTC. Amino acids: CASRAGGQDYGYTF.

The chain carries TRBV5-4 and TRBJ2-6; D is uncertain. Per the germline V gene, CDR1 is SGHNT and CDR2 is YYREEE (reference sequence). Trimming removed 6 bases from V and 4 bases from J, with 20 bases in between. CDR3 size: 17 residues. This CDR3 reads CASTHRAPFGGANVLTF. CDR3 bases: TGTGCCAGCACCCATCGGGCCCCCTTTGGAGGGGCCAACGTCCTGACTTTC.

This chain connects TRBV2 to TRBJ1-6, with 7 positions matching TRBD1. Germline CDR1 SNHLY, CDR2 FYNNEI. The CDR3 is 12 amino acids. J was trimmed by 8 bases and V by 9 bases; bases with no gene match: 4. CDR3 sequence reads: CARGQFDSPLHF. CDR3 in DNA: TGTGCCAGGGGACAGTTCGATTCACCCCTCCACTTT. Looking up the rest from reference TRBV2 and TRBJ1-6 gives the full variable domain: EPEVTQTPSHQVTQMGQEVILRCVPISNHLYFYWYRQILGQKVEFLVSFYNNEISEKSEIFDDQFSVERPDGSNFTLKIRSTKLEDSAMYFCARGQFDSPLHFGNGTRLTVT.

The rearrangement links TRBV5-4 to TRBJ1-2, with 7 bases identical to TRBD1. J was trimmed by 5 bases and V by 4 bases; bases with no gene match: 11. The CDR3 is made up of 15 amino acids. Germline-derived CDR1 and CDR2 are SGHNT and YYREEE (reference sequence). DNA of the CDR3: TGTGCCAGCAGCCTCCCTCCAGGGGGAGGGTATGGCTACACCTTC. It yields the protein CASSLPPGGGYGYTF.

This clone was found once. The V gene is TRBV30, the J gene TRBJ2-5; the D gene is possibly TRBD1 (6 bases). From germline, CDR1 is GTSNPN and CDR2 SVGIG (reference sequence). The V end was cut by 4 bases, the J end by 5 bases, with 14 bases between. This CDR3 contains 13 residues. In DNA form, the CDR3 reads TGTGCCTGGAACCCTACAGGGCGGGAGACCCAGTACTTC. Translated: CAWNPTGRETQYF.

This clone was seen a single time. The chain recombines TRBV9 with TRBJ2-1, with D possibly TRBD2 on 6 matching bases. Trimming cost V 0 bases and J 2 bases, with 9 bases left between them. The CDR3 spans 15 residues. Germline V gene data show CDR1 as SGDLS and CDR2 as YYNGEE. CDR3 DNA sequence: TGTGCCAGCAGCGTAGAAGGCGGGACCTACAATGAGCAGTTCTTC. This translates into CASSVEGGTYNEQFF.

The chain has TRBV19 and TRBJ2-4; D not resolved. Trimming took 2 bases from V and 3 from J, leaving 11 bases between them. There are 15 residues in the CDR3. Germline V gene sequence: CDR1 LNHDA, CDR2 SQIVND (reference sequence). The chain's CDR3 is CASSISGLYKNIQYF. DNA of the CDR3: TGTGCCAGTAGTATATCTGGGCTTTACAAAAACATTCAGTACTTC.

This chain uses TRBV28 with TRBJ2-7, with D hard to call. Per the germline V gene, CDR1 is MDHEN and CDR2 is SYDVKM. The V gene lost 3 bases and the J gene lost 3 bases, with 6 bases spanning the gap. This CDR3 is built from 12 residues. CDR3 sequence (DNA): TGTGCCAGCAGTTTCCTGTACTACGAGCAGTACTTC. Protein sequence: CASSFLYYEQYF.